This entry concerns a single T cell receptor (beta chain). Germline V gene lookup returns CDR1 SGHNT and CDR2 YENEEA. There are 16 residues in the CDR3. V shed 5 bases and J 5 bases; nucleotides not matched to a gene: 13. This specimen comes from a study of blood T cell repertoires in COVID-19. On the study more broadly: Cohort 3 recovery required two negative PCRs, clearance, or symptom resolution. From T cells, B-cell-depleted T cells, or PBMCs came the material, which was cDNA or gDNA. Acute and convalescent COVID-19 samples came from the United States, Italy and Spain.

Measured with immunoSEQ multiplex PCR; TCRdb has only the in-frame clones, and not every one. This sample has 210,000 or so clones; 86% occur once, and the top ten carry approximately 2.8%. The TCR sequence derives from a woman aged 50 to 65 in a cohort exposed to, infected with or recovered from COVID-19 (not recorded which). V usage is TRBV11-3 and J usage is TRBJ2-7; 9 nucleotides align to TRBD1. Input material: PBMCs or T cells enriched from blood (not recorded which). The DNA for the CDR3 is TGTGCCAGCAGCCTGGGGGCCCGGACAGGGGACCACGAGCAGTACTTC. As protein: CASSLGARTGDHEQYF. Full variable domain (remainder filled in from reference TRBV11-3 and TRBJ2-7): EAGVVQSPRYKIIEKKQPVAFWCNPISGHNTLYWYLQNLGQGPELLIRYENEEAVDDSQLPKDRFSAERLKGVDSTLKIQPAELGDSAVYLCASSLGARTGDHEQYFGPGTRLTVT.